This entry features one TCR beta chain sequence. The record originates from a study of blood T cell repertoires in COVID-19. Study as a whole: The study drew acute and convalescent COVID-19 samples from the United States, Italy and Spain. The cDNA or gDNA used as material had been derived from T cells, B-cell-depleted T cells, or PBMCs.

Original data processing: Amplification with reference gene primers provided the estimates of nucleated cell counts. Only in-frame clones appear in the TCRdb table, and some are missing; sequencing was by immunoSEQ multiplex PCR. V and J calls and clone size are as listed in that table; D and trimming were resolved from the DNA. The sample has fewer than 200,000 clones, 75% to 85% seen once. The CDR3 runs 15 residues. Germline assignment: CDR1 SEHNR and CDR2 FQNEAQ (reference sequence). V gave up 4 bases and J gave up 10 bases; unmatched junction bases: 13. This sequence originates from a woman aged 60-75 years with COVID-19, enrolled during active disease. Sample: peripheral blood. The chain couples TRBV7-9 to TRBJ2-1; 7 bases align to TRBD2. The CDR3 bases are TGTGCCAGCAGCTCCCCCGGGCGGCCCGGGGGGGAGCAGTTCTTC. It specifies CASSSPGRPGGEQFF. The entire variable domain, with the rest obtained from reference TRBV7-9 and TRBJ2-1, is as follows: DTGVSQNPRHKITKRGQNVTFRCDPISEHNRLYWYRQTLGQGPEFLTYFQNEAQLEKSRLLSDRFSAERPKGSFSTLEIQRTEQGDSAMYLCASSSPGRPGGEQFFGPGTRLTVL.